The rows below give T cell receptor beta chains drawn from one sample of a study of T cell responses to AZD1222 COVID-19 vaccine. The table came from immunoSEQ multiplex PCR; TCRdb's copy has only in-frame clones and leaves some out. The table shows 99,000 or so clones, with 82% occurring only once. The sample consisted of peripheral blood, taken on day 0 of AZD1222 vaccination. These receptors were taken from an adult in good health. CDR3s include the opening cysteine and the closing phenylalanine or tryptophan. Fields, in order: D gene, clone size, J gene, V gene, CDR3 protein, CDR3 DNA. A D gene is named only where the DNA matches it firmly. Clone sizes are given selectively: once, few, many, or a class where the clone is expanded.

TRBD1 | . | TRBJ1-1 | TRBV7-2 | CASSLDRGWKEDTEAFF | TGTGCCAGCAGCTTGGACAGGGGGTGGAAGGAGGACACTGAAGCTTTCTTT
TRBD2 | . | TRBJ2-3 | TRBV9 | CASTRLRGAGTIDTQYF | TGTGCCAGCACTAGATTAAGGGGAGCGGGGACTATAGATACGCAGTATTTT
. | . | TRBJ2-2 | TRBV4-1 | CASSHPGSGGAGELFF | TGCGCCAGCAGCCACCCCGGATCCGGAGGGGCCGGGGAGCTGTTTTTT
. | few | TRBJ1-2 | TRBV3-1/TRBV3-2 | CASSGPGHLLDGYTF | TGTGCCAGCAGCGGTCCGGGACACCTTTTAGATGGCTACACCTTC
. | . | TRBJ2-2 | TRBV27 | CASSFSPRGGNTGELFF | TGTGCCAGCAGTTTTTCGCCCAGGGGCGGAAACACCGGGGAGCTGTTTTTT
. | few | TRBJ2-2 | TRBV5-1 | CASSRTTSAGELFF | TGCGCCAGCAGCCGTACAACCAGCGCCGGGGAGCTGTTTTTT
TRBD1 | . | TRBJ1-5 | TRBV5-5 | CASRPGQVNQPQHF | TGTGCCAGCAGACCTGGACAGGTCAATCAGCCCCAGCATTTT
. | few | TRBJ1-1 | TRBV4-2 | CASSPGTLGRNTEAFF | TGTGCCAGCAGCCCAGGAACATTGGGGAGGAACACTGAAGCTTTCTTT
. | . | TRBJ1-2 | TRBV24-1 | CATSDGLGYGYTF | TGTGCCACCAGTGATGGCTTGGGCTATGGCTACACCTTC
. | . | TRBJ1-2 | TRBV13 | CASSPQGFGYTF | TGTGCCAGCAGCCCGCAGGGATTCGGCTACACCTTC
. | . | TRBJ1-1 | TRBV18 | CASSPSTEAFF | TGTGCCAGCTCACCGTCCACTGAAGCTTTCTTT
. | . | TRBJ1-1 | TRBV14 | CASSQEVGGGLTTEAFF | TGTGCCAGCAGCCAAGAAGTTGGCGGGGGGCTGACGACTGAAGCTTTCTTT
TRBD2 | . | TRBJ2-2 | TRBV4-3 | CASSQVAGRVGELFF | TGCGCCAGCAGCCAAGTAGCGGGGAGGGTCGGGGAGCTGTTTTTT
. | . | TRBJ2-3 | TRBV7-2 | CASSLGGGDGDTQYF | TGTGCCAGCAGCTTAGGCGGCGGGGATGGAGATACGCAGTATTTT
. | few | TRBJ2-6 | TRBV19 | CATAESGANVLTF | TGTGCCACCGCAGAGTCCGGGGCCAACGTCCTGACTTTC
TRBD1 | . | TRBJ1-1 | TRBV5-6 | CASSFLGTGETEAFF | TGTGCCAGCAGCTTCCTCGGGACAGGGGAAACTGAAGCTTTCTTT
. | . | TRBJ2-1 | TRBV14 | CASSETRVSGQFF | TGTGCCAGCAGCGAGACCAGGGTATCCGGGCAGTTCTTC
. | . | TRBJ1-2 | TRBV5-1 | CASTRSGGDYGYTF | TGCGCCAGCACCCGTTCCGGGGGAGACTATGGCTACACCTTC
TRBD2 | . | TRBJ2-5 | TRBV2 | CASSNNGGGETQYF | TGTGCCAGCAGTAACAATGGGGGAGGGGAGACCCAGTACTTC
. | . | TRBJ1-3 | TRBV29-1 | CSAARGQGSGNTIYF | TGCAGCGCCGCCCGAGGGCAGGGCTCTGGAAACACCATATATTTT
TRBD1 | . | TRBJ1-2 | TRBV3-1/TRBV3-2 | CASSQSGQGANYGYTF | TGTGCCAGCAGCCAGTCGGGTCAGGGGGCTAACTATGGCTACACCTTC
. | . | TRBJ1-5 | TRBV7-2 | CASSLLAIIWPQHF | TGTGCCAGCAGCTTATTAGCCATAATTTGGCCCCAGCATTTT
. | . | TRBJ1-5 | TRBV4-3 | CASSQRLNQPQHF | TGCGCCAGCAGCCAGCGACTCAATCAGCCCCAGCATTTT
. | . | TRBJ2-1 | TRBV6-6 | CASRPFGADNEQFF | TGTGCCAGCAGACCCTTTGGGGCAGACAATGAGCAGTTCTTC
. | once | TRBJ2-3 | TRBV5-1 | CASSFGTHTGDTQYF | TGCGCCAGCAGCTTCGGGACTCATACGGGAGATACGCAGTATTTT
. | . | TRBJ1-2 | TRBV29-1 | CSVFGQTNYGYTF | TGCAGCGTTTTTGGACAGACTAACTATGGCTACACCTTC
TRBD1 | few | TRBJ1-2 | TRBV7-9 | CASSTGTGKYGYTF | TGTGCCAGCAGCACAGGGACAGGCAAATATGGCTACACCTTC
TRBD1 | . | TRBJ1-2 | TRBV4-2 | CASSLTGGFIGYTF | TGTGCCAGCAGTCTCACAGGGGGCTTTATCGGCTACACCTTC
. | . | TRBJ1-1 | TRBV6-5 | CASRRGNTEAFF | TGTGCCAGCAGGAGGGGGAACACTGAAGCTTTCTTT
TRBD1 | once | TRBJ1-2 | TRBV19 | CASSMEGTVGGYTF | TGTGCCAGTAGTATGGAGGGGACAGTAGGTGGCTACACCTTC
TRBD1 | . | TRBJ1-3 | TRBV5-1 | CASSVTGGENTIYF | TGCGCCAGCAGCGTGACAGGGGGGGAAAACACCATATATTTT
. | few | TRBJ2-1 | TRBV29-1 | CSVVGSPGVEYNEQFF | TGCAGCGTTGTGGGGAGTCCGGGGGTCGAATACAATGAGCAGTTCTTC
. | . | TRBJ2-7 | TRBV7-2 | CASSPRGTAPRSYEQYF | TGTGCCAGCAGCCCCCGCGGGACAGCTCCTAGGTCCTACGAGCAGTACTTC
TRBD1 | . | TRBJ2-7 | TRBV7-9 | CASSSLGTANEQYF | TGTGCCAGCAGCTCACTAGGGACAGCCAACGAGCAGTACTTC
TRBD1 | . | TRBJ1-2 | TRBV6-5 | CASGLNRGFNYGYTF | TGTGCCAGCGGCTTAAACAGGGGATTTAACTATGGCTACACCTTC
. | few | TRBJ2-1 | TRBV5-1 | CASSLASRPVYNEQFF | TGCGCCAGCAGCTTGGCGAGCAGGCCTGTATACAATGAGCAGTTCTTC
. | . | TRBJ1-1 | TRBV7-9 | CASSPPDTQAFF | TGTGCCAGCAGCCCACCGGACACTCAAGCTTTCTTT
TRBD2 | . | TRBJ2-3 | TRBV5-1 | CASSFSGGAPDTQYF | TGCGCCAGCAGCTTTAGCGGGGGGGCCCCAGATACGCAGTATTTT
. | . | TRBJ1-1 | TRBV18 | CASSRRNEAFF | TGTGCCAGCTCTAGGAGGAATGAAGCTTTCTTT
TRBD1 | . | TRBJ1-2 | TRBV3-1/TRBV3-2 | CASSQEVAGGSGYTF | TGTGCCAGCAGCCAAGAGGTGGCAGGGGGCAGTGGCTACACCTTC
. | . | TRBJ2-1 | TRBV9 | CASSVGALSYNEQFF | TGTGCCAGCAGCGTAGGGGCCCTCTCCTACAATGAGCAGTTCTTC
TRBD2 | . | TRBJ2-7 | TRBV6-1 | CASSEATSGDRQYF | TGTGCCAGCAGTGAAGCGACTAGCGGGGATCGTCAGTACTTC
. | . | TRBJ2-1 | TRBV18 | CASSPAGAKYYNEQFF | TGTGCCAGCTCACCCGCCGGAGCGAAATACTACAATGAGCAGTTCTTC
. | . | TRBJ1-2 | TRBV18 | CASSLQPPGHPTNYGYTF | TGTGCCAGCTCACTTCAACCTCCGGGACACCCTACTAACTATGGCTACACCTTC
. | . | TRBJ1-1 | TRBV2 | CASSGGGGVNTEAFF | TGTGCCAGCAGTGGCGGAGGGGGGGTGAACACTGAAGCTTTCTTT
TRBD1 | few | TRBJ1-4 | TRBV23-1 | CASSQPGQGIQWGFEKLFF | TGCGCCAGCAGTCAACCGGGACAGGGAATTCAATGGGGCTTTGAAAAACTGTTTTTT
TRBD1 | . | TRBJ1-2 | TRBV13 | CASSSGQGAYGYTF | TGTGCCAGCAGCTCGGGACAGGGGGCCTATGGCTACACCTTC
. | . | TRBJ2-1 | TRBV7-2 | CASSLGRGPGYNEQFF | TGTGCCAGCAGCTTGGGGCGGGGGCCTGGCTACAATGAGCAGTTCTTC
. | . | TRBJ2-1 | TRBV12-3/TRBV12-4 | CASSFLHNEQFF | TGTGCCAGCAGTTTCCTCCACAATGAGCAGTTCTTC
TRBD1 | . | TRBJ2-3 | TRBV5-4 | CASSSGQGAITDTQYF | TGTGCCAGCAGTTCCGGACAGGGGGCGATCACAGATACGCAGTATTTT
. | . | TRBJ1-1 | TRBV6-2/TRBV6-3 | CASSYNLNTEAFF | TGTGCCAGCAGTTACAATTTGAACACTGAAGCTTTCTTT
TRBD1 | . | TRBJ2-2 | TRBV11-3 | CASSPGTGNTGELFF | TGTGCCAGCAGCCCAGGGACAGGGAACACCGGGGAGCTGTTTTTT
TRBD1 | once | TRBJ2-7 | TRBV29-1 | CSVEKGGTGPSYEQYF | TGCAGCGTTGAAAAGGGCGGGACAGGCCCTTCCTACGAGCAGTACTTC
TRBD1 | . | TRBJ1-1 | TRBV27 | CASSLTGENTEAFF | TGTGCCAGCAGTTTAACAGGGGAGAACACTGAAGCTTTCTTT
. | . | TRBJ1-6 | TRBV4-1 | CASSPGTGLGSPLHF | TGCGCCAGCAGCCCAGGAACAGGCTTAGGTTCACCCCTCCACTTT
. | few | TRBJ1-1 | TRBV7-2 | CASRLGGGYTIEAFF | TGTGCCAGCAGGCTAGGGGGAGGGTACACTATTGAAGCTTTCTTT
. | . | TRBJ2-7 | TRBV6-1 | CASSENWGVVSYEQYF | TGTGCCAGCAGTGAAAACTGGGGCGTTGTGTCCTACGAGCAGTACTTC